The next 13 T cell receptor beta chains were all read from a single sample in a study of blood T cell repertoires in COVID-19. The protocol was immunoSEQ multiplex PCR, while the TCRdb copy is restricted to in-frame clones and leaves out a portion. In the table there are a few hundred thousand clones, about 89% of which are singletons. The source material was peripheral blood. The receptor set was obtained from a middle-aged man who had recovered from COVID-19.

In nucleotides, the CDR3 is TGCGCCAGCAGGCGGGGGAGAACTAGCACAGATACGCAGTATTTT. Protein sequence: CASRRGRTSTDTQYF. This sequence joins TRBV10-2 and TRBJ2-3; 7 bases match TRBD2. Germline CDR1 WSHSY, CDR2 SAAADI. V shed 6 bases, J shed 0 bases, and the junction held 6 bases outside the gene matches. The CDR3 has 15 residues.

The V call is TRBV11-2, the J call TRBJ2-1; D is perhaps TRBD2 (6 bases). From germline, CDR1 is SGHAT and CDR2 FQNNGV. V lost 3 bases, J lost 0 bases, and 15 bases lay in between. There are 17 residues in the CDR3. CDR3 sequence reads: CASSLRRLAPSYNEQFF. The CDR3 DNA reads TGTGCCAGCAGCTTGCGGCGGCTAGCGCCCTCCTACAATGAGCAGTTCTTC.

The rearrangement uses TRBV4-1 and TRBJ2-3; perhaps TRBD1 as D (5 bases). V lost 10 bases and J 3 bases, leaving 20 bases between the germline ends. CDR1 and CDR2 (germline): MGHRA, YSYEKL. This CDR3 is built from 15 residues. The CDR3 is CATSPLDSQTDTQYF. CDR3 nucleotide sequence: TGCGCCACCTCACCCTTAGACAGTCAGACAGATACGCAGTATTTT.

CDR3 residues: CAISEDRGYNEQFF. DNA of the CDR3: TGTGCCATCAGTGAGGACAGGGGCTACAATGAGCAGTTCTTC. J is TRBJ2-1 and V is TRBV10-3, with 8 bases fitting TRBD1. CDR3 length equals 14 residues. CDR1 and CDR2 from the germline V gene are ENHRY and SYGVKD. The J segment lost 3 bases and the V segment lost 2 bases, leaving 0 bases of the junction unmatched.

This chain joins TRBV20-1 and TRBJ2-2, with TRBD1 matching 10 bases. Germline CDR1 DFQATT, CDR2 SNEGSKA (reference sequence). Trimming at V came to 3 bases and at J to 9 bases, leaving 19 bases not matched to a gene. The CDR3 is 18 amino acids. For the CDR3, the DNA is TGCAGTGCTAGTGAGACAGGGGGCGCATCCCCGAACGGCCGGGAGCTGTTTTTT. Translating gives CSASETGGASPNGRELFF.

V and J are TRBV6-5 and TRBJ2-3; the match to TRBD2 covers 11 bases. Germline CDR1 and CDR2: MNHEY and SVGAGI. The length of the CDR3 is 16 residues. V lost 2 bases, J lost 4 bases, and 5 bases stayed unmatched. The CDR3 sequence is CASSYGGSGGADTQYF. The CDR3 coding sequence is TGTGCCAGCAGTTACGGGGGTAGCGGGGGGGCAGATACGCAGTATTTT.

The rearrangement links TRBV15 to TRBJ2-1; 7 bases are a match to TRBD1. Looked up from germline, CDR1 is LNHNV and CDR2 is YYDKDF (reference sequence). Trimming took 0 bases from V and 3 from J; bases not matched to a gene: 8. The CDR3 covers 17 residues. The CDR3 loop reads CATSRERVGQRYNEQFF. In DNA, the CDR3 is TGTGCCACCAGCAGAGAAAGAGTGGGACAGCGCTACAATGAGCAGTTCTTC.

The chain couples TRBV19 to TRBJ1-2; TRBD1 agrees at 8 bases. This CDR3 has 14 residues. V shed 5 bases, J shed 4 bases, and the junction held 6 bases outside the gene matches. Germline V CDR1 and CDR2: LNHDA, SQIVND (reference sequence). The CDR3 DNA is TGTGCCAGTAGTCAGGGGGCCGCGCTCTATGGCTACACCTTC. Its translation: CASSQGAALYGYTF.

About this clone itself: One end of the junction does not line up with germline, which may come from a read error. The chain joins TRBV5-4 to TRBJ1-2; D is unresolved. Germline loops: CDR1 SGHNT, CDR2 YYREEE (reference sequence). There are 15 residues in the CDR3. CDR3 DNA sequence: TGTGCCAGCAGCTTGTTCCCGGGGTCCCCATATGGTTACACCTTC. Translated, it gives CASSLFPGSPYGYTF.

The CDR3 loop reads CASSPKTNQPRNEQFF. In DNA form, the CDR3 reads TGTGCCAGCAGCCCCAAGACCAACCAACCGAGGAATGAGCAGTTCTTC. This chain joins TRBV7-9 and TRBJ2-1; D remains ambiguous. V lost 5 bases to trimming and J lost 7 bases, with 21 bases between them. Germline loops: CDR1 SEHNR, CDR2 FQNEAQ (reference sequence). This CDR3 has 16 residues.

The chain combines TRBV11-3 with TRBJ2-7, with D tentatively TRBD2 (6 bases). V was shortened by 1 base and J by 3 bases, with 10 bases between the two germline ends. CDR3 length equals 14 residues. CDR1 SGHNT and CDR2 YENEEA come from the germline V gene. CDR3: CASSLGRGSYEQYF. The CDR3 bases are TGTGCCAGCAGCTTAGGTCGGGGGAGCTACGAGCAGTACTTC.

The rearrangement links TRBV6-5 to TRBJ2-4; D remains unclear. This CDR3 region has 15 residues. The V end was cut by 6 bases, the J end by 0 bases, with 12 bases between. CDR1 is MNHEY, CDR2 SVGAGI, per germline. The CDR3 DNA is TGTGCCAGCAGGCCCGGAGCCCAAGCCAAAAACATTCAGTACTTC. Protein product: CASRPGAQAKNIQYF.

In DNA form, the CDR3 reads TGTGCCAGCAGACACAGACAGGGGGCGGCAATCGATGAGCAGTTCTTC. Translation gives CASRHRQGAAIDEQFF. The gene calls are TRBV7-8 and TRBJ2-1; TRBD1 agrees at 10 bases. The CDR3 runs 16 residues. V trimming: 6 bases; J trimming: 8 bases; junction bases outside the gene matches: 13. CDR1 and CDR2 (germline): SGHVS, FQNEAQ.